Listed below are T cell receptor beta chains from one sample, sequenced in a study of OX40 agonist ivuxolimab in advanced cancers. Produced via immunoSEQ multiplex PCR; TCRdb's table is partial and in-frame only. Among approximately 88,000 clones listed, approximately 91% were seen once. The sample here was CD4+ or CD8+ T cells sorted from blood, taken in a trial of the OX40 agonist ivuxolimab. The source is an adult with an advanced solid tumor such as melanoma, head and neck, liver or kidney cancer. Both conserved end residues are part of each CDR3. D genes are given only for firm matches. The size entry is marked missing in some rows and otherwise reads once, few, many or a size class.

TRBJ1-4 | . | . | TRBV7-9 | CASSLIRLRTNEKLFF | TGTGCCAGCAGCTTAATCCGGCTACGGACTAATGAAAAACTGTTTTTT
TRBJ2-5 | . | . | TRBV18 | CASSRYQETQYF | TGTGCCAGCTCACGGTACCAAGAGACCCAGTACTTC
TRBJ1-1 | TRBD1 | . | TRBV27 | CASSWARDSRLPPEAFF | TGTGCCAGCAGTTGGGCCCGGGACAGTAGATTACCCCCCGAAGCTTTCTTT
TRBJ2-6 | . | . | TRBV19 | CASSISWSSGANVLTF | TGTGCCAGTAGTATATCTTGGAGCTCTGGGGCCAACGTCCTGACTTTC
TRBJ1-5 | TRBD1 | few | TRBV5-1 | CASSLEGQGNQPQHF | TGCGCCAGCAGCTTAGAAGGACAGGGAAATCAGCCCCAGCATTTT
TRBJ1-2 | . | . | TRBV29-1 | CSVAVGLAYGYTF | TGCAGCGTCGCAGTGGGGCTAGCTTATGGCTACACCTTC
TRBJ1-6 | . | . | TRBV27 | CASSLGVNSPLHF | TGTGCCAGCAGTTTAGGGGTGAATTCACCCCTCCACTTT
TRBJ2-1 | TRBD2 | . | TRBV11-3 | CASSLGWAGGHNEQFF | TGTGCCAGCAGCTTAGGGTGGGCGGGGGGCCACAATGAGCAGTTCTTC
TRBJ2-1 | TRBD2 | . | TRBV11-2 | CASSPGLAGGYSEQFF | TGTGCCAGCAGCCCCGGACTAGCGGGGGGGTATAGTGAGCAGTTCTTC
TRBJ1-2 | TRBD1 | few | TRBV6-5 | CASSSPRQGAGGYTF | TGTGCCAGCAGTTCCCCTAGACAGGGGGCTGGCGGCTACACCTTC
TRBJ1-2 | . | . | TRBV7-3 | CASSLTVSGDYGYTF | TGTGCCAGCAGCTTAACTGTATCGGGGGACTATGGCTACACCTTC
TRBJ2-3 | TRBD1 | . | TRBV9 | CASSGPGQGRTDTQYF | TGTGCCAGCAGCGGACCGGGACAGGGACGCACAGATACGCAGTATTTT
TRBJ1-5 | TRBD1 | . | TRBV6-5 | CASYQQGGNQPQHF | TGTGCCAGCTACCAACAGGGGGGGAATCAGCCCCAGCATTTT
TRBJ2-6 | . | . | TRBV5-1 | CASSLMESSGANVLTF | TGCGCCAGCAGCTTGATGGAAAGCTCTGGGGCCAACGTCCTGACTTTC
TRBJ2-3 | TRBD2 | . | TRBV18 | CASSPLAGGRTDTQYF | TGTGCCAGCTCACCACTGGCGGGGGGAAGGACAGATACGCAGTATTTT
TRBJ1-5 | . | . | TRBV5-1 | CASSLGPGINQPQHF | TGCGCCAGCAGCTTGGGCCCAGGGATCAATCAGCCCCAGCATTTT
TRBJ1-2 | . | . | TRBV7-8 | CASSPPAQGDGYTF | TGTGCCAGCAGCCCCCCGGCCCAGGGAGATGGCTACACCTTC
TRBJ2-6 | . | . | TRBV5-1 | CASSLADEGANVLTF | TGCGCCAGCAGCTTGGCGGACGAAGGGGCCAACGTCCTGACTTTC
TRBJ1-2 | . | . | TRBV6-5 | CASSYSTLGTAYGYTF | TGTGCCAGCAGTTACTCGACCCTCGGGACGGCATATGGCTACACCTTC
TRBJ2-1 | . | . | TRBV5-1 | CASSLASVLHRSNNEQFF | TGCGCCAGCAGCTTGGCCTCGGTCTTACACAGATCAAACAATGAGCAGTTCTTC
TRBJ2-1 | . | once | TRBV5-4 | CASSLGGTTYNEQFF | TGTGCCAGCAGCTTGGGGGGCACTACCTACAATGAGCAGTTCTTC
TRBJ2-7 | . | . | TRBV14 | CASGQATGAAYEQYF | TGTGCCAGCGGCCAAGCGACGGGTGCAGCCTACGAGCAGTACTTC
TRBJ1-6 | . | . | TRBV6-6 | CASSSTGRSPLHF | TGTGCCAGCAGTTCCACAGGGAGGTCACCCCTCCACTTT
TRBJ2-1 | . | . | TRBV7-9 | CASSLQSGYNEQFF | TGTGCCAGCAGCTTGCAGTCTGGTTACAATGAGCAGTTCTTC
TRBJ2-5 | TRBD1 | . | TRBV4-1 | CASSQGTGDFETQYF | TGCGCCAGCAGCCAAGGGACAGGCGATTTCGAGACCCAGTACTTC
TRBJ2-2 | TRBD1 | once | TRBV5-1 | CASSFLQDRGITGELFF | TGCGCCAGCAGCTTCCTCCAGGACAGGGGGATCACCGGGGAGCTGTTTTTT
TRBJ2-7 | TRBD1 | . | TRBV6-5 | CASSYRDRGLYEQYF | TGTGCCAGCAGTTACAGGGACAGGGGGCTCTACGAGCAGTACTTC
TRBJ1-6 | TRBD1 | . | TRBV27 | CASSQKGQHNSPLHF | TGTGCCAGCAGTCAAAAGGGACAGCATAATTCACCCCTCCACTTT
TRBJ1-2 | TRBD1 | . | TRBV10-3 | CAIGGQITYGYTF | TGTGCCATAGGGGGACAGATTACTTATGGCTACACCTTC
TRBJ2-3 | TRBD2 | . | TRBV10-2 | CASSLGLASTDTQYF | TGCGCCAGCAGCCTTGGACTAGCGAGCACAGATACGCAGTATTTT
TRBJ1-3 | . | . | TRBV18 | CASSPWGDSLRNTIYF | TGTGCCAGCTCACCGTGGGGGGATTCGTTGAGAAACACCATATATTTT
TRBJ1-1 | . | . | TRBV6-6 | CASSLRRENTEAFF | TGTGCCAGCAGTCTTAGACGGGAGAACACTGAAGCTTTCTTT
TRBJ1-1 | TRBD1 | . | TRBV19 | CASSRAQGAHTEAFF | TGTGCCAGTAGTCGGGCCCAGGGGGCGCACACTGAAGCTTTCTTT
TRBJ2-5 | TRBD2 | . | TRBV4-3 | CASSQDLGGSMETQYF | TGCGCCAGCAGCCAAGATCTGGGGGGGTCCATGGAGACCCAGTACTTC
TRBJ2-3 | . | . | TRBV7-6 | CASSLDQRAADTQYF | TGTGCCAGCAGCTTAGACCAGAGAGCGGCAGATACGCAGTATTTT
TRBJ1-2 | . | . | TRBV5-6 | CASSLNHYGYTF | TGTGCCAGCAGCTTGAACCACTATGGCTACACCTTC
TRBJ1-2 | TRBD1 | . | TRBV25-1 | CASRDRGHGYTF | TGTGCCAGCAGGGACAGGGGGCACGGCTACACCTTC
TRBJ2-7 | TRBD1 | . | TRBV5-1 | CASSRGQGRDEQYF | TGCGCCAGCAGCCGGGGACAGGGTCGGGACGAGCAGTACTTC
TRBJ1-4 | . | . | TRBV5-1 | CASSLQIATNEKLFF | TGCGCCAGCAGCTTACAGATAGCAACTAATGAAAAACTGTTTTTT
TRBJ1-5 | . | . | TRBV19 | CASSSIVEGYSNQPQHF | TGTGCCAGTAGTTCAATAGTTGAGGGTTACAGCAATCAGCCCCAGCATTTT
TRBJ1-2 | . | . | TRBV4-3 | CASSPNSQYGYTF | TGCGCCAGCAGCCCAAACTCTCAGTATGGCTACACCTTC
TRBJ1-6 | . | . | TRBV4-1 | CASSQSSMVRYNSPLHF | TGCGCCAGCAGCCAATCCTCCATGGTCCGATATAATTCACCCCTCCACTTT
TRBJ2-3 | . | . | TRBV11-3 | CASSPNVGGTDTQYF | TGTGCCAGCAGCCCCAATGTGGGGGGCACAGATACGCAGTATTTT
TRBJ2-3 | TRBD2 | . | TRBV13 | CASSLGGAGGSRTDTQYF | TGTGCCAGCAGCTTAGGTGGGGCCGGGGGGTCGCGCACAGATACGCAGTATTTT
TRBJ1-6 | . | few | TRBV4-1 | CASSQSFAPLHF | TGCGCCAGCAGCCAATCATTTGCACCCCTCCACTTT
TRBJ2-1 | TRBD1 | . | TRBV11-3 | CASSIGQGDLYEQFF | TGTGCCAGCAGCATTGGACAGGGTGATTTATATGAGCAGTTCTTC
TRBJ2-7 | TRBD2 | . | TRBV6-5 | CASSPPRGGAHEQYF | TGTGCCAGCAGTCCCCCTCGGGGGGGCGCACACGAGCAGTACTTC
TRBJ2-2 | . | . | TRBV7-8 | CASRTSANTGELFF | TGTGCCAGCCGAACCTCCGCGAACACCGGGGAGCTGTTTTTT